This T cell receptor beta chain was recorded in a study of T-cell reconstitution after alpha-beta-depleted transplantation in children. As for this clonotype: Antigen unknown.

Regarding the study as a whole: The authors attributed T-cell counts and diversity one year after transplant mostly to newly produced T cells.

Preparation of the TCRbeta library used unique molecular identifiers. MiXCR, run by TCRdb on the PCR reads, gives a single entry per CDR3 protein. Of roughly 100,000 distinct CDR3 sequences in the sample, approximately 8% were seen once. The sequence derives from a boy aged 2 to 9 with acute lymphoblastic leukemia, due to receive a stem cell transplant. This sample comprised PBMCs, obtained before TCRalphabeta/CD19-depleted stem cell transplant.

CDR3 amino acids: CASSIRPGRDNEQFF. The DNA of the CDR3 is TGTGCCAGTAGTATAAGGCCGGGAAGGGACAATGAGCAGTTCTTC. J is TRBJ2-1 and V is TRBV19; tentative D call: TRBD2 (5 bases). This CDR3 is built from 15 residues. Germline CDR1 reads LNHDA; CDR2 reads SQIVND (reference sequence). V shed 2 bases and J shed 5 bases, with 13 bases lying between them.